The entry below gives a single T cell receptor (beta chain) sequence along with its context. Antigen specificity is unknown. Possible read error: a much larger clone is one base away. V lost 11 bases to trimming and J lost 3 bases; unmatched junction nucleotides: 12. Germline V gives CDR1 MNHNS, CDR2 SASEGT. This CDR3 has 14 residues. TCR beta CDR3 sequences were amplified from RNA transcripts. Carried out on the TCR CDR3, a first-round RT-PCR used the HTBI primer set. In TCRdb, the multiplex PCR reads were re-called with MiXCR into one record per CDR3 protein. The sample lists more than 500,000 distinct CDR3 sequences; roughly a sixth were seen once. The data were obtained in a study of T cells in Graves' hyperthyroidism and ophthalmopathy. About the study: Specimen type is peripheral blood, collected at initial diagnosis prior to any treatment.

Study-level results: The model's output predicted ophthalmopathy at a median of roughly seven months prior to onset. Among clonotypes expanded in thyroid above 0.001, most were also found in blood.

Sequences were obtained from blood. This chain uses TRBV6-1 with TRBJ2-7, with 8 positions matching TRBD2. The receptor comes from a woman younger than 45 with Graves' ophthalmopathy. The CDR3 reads CAGKESSGNYEQYF. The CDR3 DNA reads TGTGCCGGCAAGGAGAGTAGCGGGAACTACGAGCAGTACTTC.